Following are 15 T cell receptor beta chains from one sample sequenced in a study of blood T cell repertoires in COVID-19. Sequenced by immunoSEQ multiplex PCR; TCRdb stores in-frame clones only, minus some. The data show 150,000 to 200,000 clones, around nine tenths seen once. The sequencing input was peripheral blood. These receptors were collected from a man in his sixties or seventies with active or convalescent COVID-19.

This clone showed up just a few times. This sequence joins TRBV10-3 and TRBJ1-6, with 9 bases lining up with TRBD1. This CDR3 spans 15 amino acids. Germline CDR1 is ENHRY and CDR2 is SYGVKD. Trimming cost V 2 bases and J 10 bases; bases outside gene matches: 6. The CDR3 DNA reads TGTGCCATCAGTGAGCTCGGGACAGGGCTATCACCCCTCCACTTT. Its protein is CAISELGTGLSPLHF.

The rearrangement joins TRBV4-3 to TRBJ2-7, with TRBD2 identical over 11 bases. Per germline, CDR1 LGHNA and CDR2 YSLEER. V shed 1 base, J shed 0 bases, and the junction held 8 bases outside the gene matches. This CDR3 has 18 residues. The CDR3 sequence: CASSQGRRLAGTSYEQYF. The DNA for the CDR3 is TGCGCCAGCAGCCAAGGTCGAAGACTAGCGGGGACCTCCTACGAGCAGTACTTC.

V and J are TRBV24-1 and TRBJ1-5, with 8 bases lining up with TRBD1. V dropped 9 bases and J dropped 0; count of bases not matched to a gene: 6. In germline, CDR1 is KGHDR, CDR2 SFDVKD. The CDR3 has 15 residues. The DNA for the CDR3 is TGTGCCACCTCAGGGGGCTTGGGTAGCAATCAGCCCCAGCATTTT. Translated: CATSGGLGSNQPQHF.

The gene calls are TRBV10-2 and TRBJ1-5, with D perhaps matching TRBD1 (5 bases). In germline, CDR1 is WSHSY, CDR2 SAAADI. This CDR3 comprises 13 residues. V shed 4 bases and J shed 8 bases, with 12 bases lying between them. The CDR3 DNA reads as TGCGCCAGCAGTGTGGGCAGGGTTGAGCCCCAGCATTTT. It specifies CASSVGRVEPQHF.

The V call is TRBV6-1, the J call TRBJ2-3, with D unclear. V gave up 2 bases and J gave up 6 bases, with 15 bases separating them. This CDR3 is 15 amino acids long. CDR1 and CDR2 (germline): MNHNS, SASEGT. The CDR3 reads CASSEHLQVSDTQYF. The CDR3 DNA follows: TGTGCCAGCAGTGAACACCTCCAGGTTTCGGATACGCAGTATTTT.

The CDR3 DNA follows: TGTGCCAGGTCTGACAATGAGCAGTTCTTC. Translating it yields CARSDNEQFF. The V call is TRBV18, the J call TRBJ2-1; D is unclear. Per the germline V gene, CDR1 is KGHSH and CDR2 is LQKENI. This CDR3 is 10 amino acids long. V was clipped by 9 bases and J by 5 bases, with 5 bases between them.

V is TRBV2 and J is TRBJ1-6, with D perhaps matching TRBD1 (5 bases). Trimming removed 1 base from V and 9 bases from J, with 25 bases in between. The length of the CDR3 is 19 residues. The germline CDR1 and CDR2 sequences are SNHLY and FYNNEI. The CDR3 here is CASSEVPIWLASGGSPLHF. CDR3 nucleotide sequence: TGTGCCAGCAGTGAAGTTCCTATTTGGTTGGCGAGCGGGGGTTCACCCCTCCACTTT.

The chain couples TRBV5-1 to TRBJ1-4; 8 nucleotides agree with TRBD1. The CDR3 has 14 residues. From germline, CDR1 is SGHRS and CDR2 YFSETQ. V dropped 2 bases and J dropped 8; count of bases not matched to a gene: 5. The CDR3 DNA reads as TGCGCCAGCAGCTTTCAACAGGGGGAAGAAAAACTGTTTTTT. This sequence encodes CASSFQQGEEKLFF.

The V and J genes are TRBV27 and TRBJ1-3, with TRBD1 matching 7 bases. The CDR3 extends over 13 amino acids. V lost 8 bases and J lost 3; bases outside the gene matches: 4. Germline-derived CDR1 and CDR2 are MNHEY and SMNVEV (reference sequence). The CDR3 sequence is CASHRGDGNTIYF. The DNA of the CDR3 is TGTGCCAGCCACAGGGGAGATGGAAACACCATATATTTT.

The CDR3 loop is CASSLDLGQYYEQYF. CDR3 coding DNA: TGCGCCAGCAGCTTGGATTTGGGACAGTACTACGAGCAGTACTTC. The chain recombines TRBV5-1 with TRBJ2-7; 7 bases map to TRBD1. Looked up from germline, CDR1 is SGHRS and CDR2 is YFSETQ. The V and J ends lost 0 bases and 3 bases, in that order; junction bases with no gene match: 6. This CDR3 has 15 amino acids.

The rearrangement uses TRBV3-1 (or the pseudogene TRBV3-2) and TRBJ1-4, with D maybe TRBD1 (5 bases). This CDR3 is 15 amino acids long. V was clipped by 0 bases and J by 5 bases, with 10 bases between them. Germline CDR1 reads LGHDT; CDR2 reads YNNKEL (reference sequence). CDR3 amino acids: CASSQDLRANEKLFF. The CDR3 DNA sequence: TGTGCCAGCAGCCAAGATCTCAGGGCCAATGAAAAACTGTTTTTT.

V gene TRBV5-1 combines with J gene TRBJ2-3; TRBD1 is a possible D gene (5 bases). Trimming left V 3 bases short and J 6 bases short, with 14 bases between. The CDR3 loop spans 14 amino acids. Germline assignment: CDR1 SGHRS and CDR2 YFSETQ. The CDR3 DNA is TGCGCCAGCAGCTACAGCCCAGGGATGGATACGCAGTATTTT. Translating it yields CASSYSPGMDTQYF.

The CDR3 protein is CASTRGNQPQHF. The DNA of the CDR3 is TGTGCCAGCACCAGAGGGAATCAGCCCCAGCATTTT. The chain combines TRBV19 with TRBJ1-5; D is uncertain. Germline CDR1 LNHDA, CDR2 SQIVND (reference sequence). CDR3 length: 12 amino acids. Between the trimmed V and J ends, which lost 9 bases and 4 bases, there was a span of 10 bases.

CDR3 in amino acids: CASSQGDRGYYGYTF. CDR3 DNA: TGTGCCAGCAGCCAAGGGGACAGGGGGTACTATGGCTACACCTTC. The chain recombines TRBV3-1 (or the pseudogene TRBV3-2) with TRBJ1-2; TRBD1 aligns across 11 bases. V was clipped by 1 base and J by 3 bases; unmatched bases: 1. Germline values: CDR1 LGHDT, CDR2 YNNKEL (reference sequence). This CDR3 comprises 15 residues.

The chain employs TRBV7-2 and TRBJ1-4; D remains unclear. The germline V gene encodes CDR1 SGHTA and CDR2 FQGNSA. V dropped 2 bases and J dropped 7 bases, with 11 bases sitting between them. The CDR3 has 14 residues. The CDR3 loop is CASSLNTVGEKLFF. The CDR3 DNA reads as TGTGCCAGCAGCTTAAATACCGTCGGTGAAAAACTGTTTTTT.